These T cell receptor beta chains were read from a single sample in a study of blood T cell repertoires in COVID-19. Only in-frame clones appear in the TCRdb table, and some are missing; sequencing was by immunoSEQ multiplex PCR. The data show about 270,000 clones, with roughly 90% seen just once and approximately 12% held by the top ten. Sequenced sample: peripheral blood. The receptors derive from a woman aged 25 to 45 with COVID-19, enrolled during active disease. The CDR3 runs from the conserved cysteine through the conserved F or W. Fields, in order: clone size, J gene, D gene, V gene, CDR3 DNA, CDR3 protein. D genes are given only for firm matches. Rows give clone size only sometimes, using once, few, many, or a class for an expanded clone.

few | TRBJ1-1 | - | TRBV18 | TGTGCCAGCTCACCGCAGGGGAGTAAAAGGGAAGCTTTCTTT | CASSPQGSKREAFF
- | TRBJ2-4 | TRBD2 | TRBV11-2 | TGTGCCAGCAGAACGCCTGGCGGGAGAGGGAACAAAAACATTCAGTACTTC | CASRTPGGRGNKNIQYF
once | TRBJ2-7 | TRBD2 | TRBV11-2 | TGTGCCAGCAGCATAGCGGGGGACTCCTACGAGCAGTACTTC | CASSIAGDSYEQYF
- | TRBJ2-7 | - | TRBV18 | TGTGCCAGCTCACCAGATCGAGGTTTGGACGAGCAGTACTTC | CASSPDRGLDEQYF
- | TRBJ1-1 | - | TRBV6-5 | TGTGCCAGCACCCCAGGGTCCCTATCTGAAGCTTTCTTT | CASTPGSLSEAFF
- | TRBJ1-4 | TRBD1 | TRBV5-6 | TGTGCCAGCCAGGGGGCGGCTAATGAAAAACTGTTTTTT | CASQGAANEKLFF
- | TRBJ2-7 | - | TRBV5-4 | TGTGCCAGCAGCGTTGACTTGCTCGAGCAGTACTTC | CASSVDLLEQYF
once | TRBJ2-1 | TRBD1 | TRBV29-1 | TGCAGCGTTGACTCCGGGACAGGTCTCAGCAATGAGCAGTTCTTC | CSVDSGTGLSNEQFF
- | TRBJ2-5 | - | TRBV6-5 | TGTGCCAGCAGTCACACGAGGGCAGCCCAAGAGACCCAGTACTTC | CASSHTRAAQETQYF
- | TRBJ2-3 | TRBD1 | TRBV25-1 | TGTGCCAGCAGCGCAGGGGGCAGGCGTAGCACAGATACGCAGTATTTT | CASSAGGRRSTDTQYF
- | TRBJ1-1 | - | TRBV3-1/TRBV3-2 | TGTGCCAGCAGCCAAGATCAGAGGCTACGAGTCACTAACACTGAAGCTTTCTTT | CASSQDQRLRVTNTEAFF
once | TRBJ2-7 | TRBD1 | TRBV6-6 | TGTGCCAGCAGTTACAGGACAGGGTCCTACGAGCAGTACTTC | CASSYRTGSYEQYF
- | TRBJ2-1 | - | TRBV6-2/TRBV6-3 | TGTGCCAGCAGTTTCGGGGATGAGCAGTTCTTC | CASSFGDEQFF
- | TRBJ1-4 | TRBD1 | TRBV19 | TGTGCCAGTAGTGGCCGGGACAGCAATGAAAAACTGTTTTTT | CASSGRDSNEKLFF
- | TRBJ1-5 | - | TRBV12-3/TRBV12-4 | TGTGCCAGCAGGTTGGGGCACACAGGGCCCCAGCATTTT | CASRLGHTGPQHF
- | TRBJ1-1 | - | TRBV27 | TGTGCCAGCGTCCAGAATGCGGGTGGGAACACTGAAGCTTTCTTT | CASVQNAGGNTEAFF
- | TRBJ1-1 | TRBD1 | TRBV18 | TGTGCCAGCTCACCTACAGGGGGCGAGACTGAAGCTTTCTTT | CASSPTGGETEAFF
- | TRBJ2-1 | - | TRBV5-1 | TGCGCCAGCAGCTTCTACAGAAGCTCCTACAATGAGCAGTTCTTC | CASSFYRSSYNEQFF
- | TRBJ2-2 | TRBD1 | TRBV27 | TGTGCCAGCGCCCGAGGGACAGGGTACACCGGGGAGCTGTTTTTT | CASARGTGYTGELFF
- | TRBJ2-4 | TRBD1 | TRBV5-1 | TGCGCCAGCAGCGTGGGACAGGTGATAGCCAAAAACATTCAGTACTTC | CASSVGQVIAKNIQYF
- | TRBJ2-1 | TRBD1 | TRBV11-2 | TGTGCCAGCAAGGACAGGAGGCGTGATGGAATCGATGAGCAGTTCTTC | CASKDRRRDGIDEQFF
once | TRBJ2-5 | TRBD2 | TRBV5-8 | TGTGCCAGCAGCGCCGGGACTAGCGGGAGAGAGACCCAGTACTTC | CASSAGTSGRETQYF
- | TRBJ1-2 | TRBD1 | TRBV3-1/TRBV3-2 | TGTGCCAGCAGCCCTCCGGGACAGGGACATGGCTACACCTTC | CASSPPGQGHGYTF
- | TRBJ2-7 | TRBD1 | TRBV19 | TGTGCCAGTAGTTTCAGGACAGGGAGCTACGAGCAGTACTTC | CASSFRTGSYEQYF
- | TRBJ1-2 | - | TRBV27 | TGTGCCAGCAGTTTGGCTGGGCAGGGAGGTGGCTACACCTTC | CASSLAGQGGGYTF
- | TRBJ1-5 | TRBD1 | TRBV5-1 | TGCGCCAGCAGCCCAGACAGGGGAGGGCAGCCCCAGCATTTT | CASSPDRGGQPQHF
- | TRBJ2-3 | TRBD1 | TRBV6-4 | TGTGCCAGCAGTGTAGAAGGGGGCCGCACAGATACGCAGTATTTT | CASSVEGGRTDTQYF
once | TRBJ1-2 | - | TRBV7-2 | TGTGCCAGCAGCTTACTAGGAGGCTATGGCTACACCTTC | CASSLLGGYGYTF
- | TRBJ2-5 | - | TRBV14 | TGTGCCAGCAGTCCTCGGACTACCACAAAGTACCAAGAGACCCAGTACTTC | CASSPRTTTKYQETQYF
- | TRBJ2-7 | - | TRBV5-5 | TGTGCCAGCAGTTACCAGTACGAGCAGTACTTC | CASSYQYEQYF